This T cell receptor (beta chain) was obtained from a study of blood T cell repertoires in COVID-19. Repertoires were generated with immunoSEQ multiplex PCR, while TCRdb's copy carries only in-frame clones and drops some. The sample includes about 120,000 clones, more than 75% of them seen just once. Germline V gene data show CDR1 as SGHAT and CDR2 as FQNNGV. V was clipped by 7 bases and J by 8 bases, with 15 bases between them. The CDR3 has 13 residues. The sample consisted of peripheral blood. The chain joins TRBV11-2 to TRBJ2-1, with a tentative D call TRBD1 (6 bases). This TCR was recovered from a woman aged 50 to 60 with acute or convalescent COVID-19. CDR3 loop: CASTGAGGDEQFF. In DNA, the CDR3 is TGTGCCAGCACCGGGGCTGGGGGCGATGAGCAGTTCTTC.